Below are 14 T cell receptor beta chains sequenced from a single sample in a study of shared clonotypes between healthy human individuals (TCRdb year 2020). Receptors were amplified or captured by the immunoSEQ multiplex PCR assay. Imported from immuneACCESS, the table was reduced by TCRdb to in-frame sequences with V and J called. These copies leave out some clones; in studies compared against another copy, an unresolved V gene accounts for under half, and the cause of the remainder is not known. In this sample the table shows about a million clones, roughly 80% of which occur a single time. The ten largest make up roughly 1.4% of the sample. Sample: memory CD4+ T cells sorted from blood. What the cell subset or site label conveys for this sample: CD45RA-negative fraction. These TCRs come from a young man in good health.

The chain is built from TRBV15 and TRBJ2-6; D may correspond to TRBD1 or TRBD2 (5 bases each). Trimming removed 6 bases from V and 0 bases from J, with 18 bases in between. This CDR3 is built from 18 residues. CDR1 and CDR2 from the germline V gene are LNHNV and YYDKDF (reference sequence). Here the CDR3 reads CATSRGGAGSSGANVLTF. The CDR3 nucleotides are TGTGCCACCAGTCGGGGTGGCGCAGGGAGCTCTGGGGCCAACGTCCTGACTTTC. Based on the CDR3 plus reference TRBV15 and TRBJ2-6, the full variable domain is DAMVIQNPRYQVTQFGKPVTLSCSQTLNHNVMYWYQQKSSQAPKLLFHYYDKDFNNEADTPDNFQSRRPNTSFCFLDIRSPGLGDTAMYLCATSRGGAGSSGANVLTFGAGSRLTVL.

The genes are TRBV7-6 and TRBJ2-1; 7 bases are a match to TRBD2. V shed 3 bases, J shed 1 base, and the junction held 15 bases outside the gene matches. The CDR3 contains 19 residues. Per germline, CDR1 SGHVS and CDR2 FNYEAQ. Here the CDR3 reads CASSFGNLRAGVSYNEQFF. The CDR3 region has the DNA TGTGCCAGCAGCTTCGGTAACTTACGGGCGGGAGTTTCCTACAATGAGCAGTTCTTC.

CDR3 bases: TGTGCCAGCAGCCCGAGGGACAGGGCTTCCACAGATACGCAGTATTTT. This encodes CASSPRDRASTDTQYF. The gene calls are TRBV7-8 and TRBJ2-3, with 9 bases that match TRBD1. The trim removed 5 bases at V and 2 bases at J, leaving 8 bases unmatched. The CDR3 contains 16 residues. CDR1 SGHVS and CDR2 FQNEAQ come from the germline V gene.

The CDR3 DNA reads as TGTGCCAGCAGCTTAGCCTTGGACAGCAACTATGGCTACACCTTC. It yields the protein CASSLALDSNYGYTF. This chain uses TRBV7-9 with TRBJ1-2, with D perhaps TRBD1 (6 bases). V shed 0 bases and J shed 2 bases, with 10 bases lying between them. The CDR3 runs to 15 residues. CDR1 is SEHNR and CDR2 is FQNEAQ in the germline V gene (reference sequence).

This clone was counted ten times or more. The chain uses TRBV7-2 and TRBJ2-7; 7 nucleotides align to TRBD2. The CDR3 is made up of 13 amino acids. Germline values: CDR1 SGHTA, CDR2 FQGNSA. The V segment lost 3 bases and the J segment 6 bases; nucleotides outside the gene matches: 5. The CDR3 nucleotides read TGTGCCAGCAGCTTGGGGAGGGCGTTCGAGCAGTACTTC. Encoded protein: CASSLGRAFEQYF.

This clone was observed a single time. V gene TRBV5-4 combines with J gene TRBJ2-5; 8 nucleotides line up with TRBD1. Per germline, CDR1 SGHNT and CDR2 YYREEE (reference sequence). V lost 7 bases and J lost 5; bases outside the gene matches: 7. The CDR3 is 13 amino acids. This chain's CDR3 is CASSYRGRETQYF. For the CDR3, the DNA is TGTGCCAGCTCCTACAGGGGGAGGGAGACCCAGTACTTC.

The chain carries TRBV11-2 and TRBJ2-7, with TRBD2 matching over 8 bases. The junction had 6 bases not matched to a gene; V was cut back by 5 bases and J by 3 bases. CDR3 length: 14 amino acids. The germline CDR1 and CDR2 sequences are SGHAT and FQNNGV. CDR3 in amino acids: CASSAWGLVYEQYF. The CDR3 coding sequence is TGTGCCAGCAGCGCATGGGGACTAGTCTACGAGCAGTACTTC.

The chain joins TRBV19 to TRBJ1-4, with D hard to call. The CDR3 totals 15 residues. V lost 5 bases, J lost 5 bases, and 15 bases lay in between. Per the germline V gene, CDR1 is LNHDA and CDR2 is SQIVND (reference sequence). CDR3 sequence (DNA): TGTGCCAGTAGTCTCCGTGGGCAGAAAAATGAAAAACTGTTTTTT. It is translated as CASSLRGQKNEKLFF.

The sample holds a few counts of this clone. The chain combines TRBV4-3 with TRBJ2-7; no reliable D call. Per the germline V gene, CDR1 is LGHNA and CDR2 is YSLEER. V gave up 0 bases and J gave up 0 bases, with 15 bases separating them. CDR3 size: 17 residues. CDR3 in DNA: TGCGCCAGCAGCCAAGACCAAGCGCCCCGGGCCTCCTACGAGCAGTACTTC. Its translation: CASSQDQAPRASYEQYF.

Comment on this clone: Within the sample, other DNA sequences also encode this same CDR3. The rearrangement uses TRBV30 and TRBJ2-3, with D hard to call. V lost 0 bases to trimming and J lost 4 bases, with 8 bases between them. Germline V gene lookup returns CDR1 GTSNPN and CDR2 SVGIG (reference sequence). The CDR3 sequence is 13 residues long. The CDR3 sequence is CAWSVRAPDTQYF. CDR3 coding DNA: TGTGCCTGGAGTGTAAGGGCCCCAGATACGCAGTATTTT.

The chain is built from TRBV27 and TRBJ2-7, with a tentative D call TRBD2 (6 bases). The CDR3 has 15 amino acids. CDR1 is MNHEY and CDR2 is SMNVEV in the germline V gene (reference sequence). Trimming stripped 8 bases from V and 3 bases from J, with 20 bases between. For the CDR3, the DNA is TGTGCCAGCCGACTCGCCTGGCGGGGAAACTACGAGCAGTACTTC. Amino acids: CASRLAWRGNYEQYF.

In DNA, the CDR3 is TGCGCCAGCAGTCCAGAGACTAGCGGGAGGGCCCGGCAGTTCTTC. Its protein product is CASSPETSGRARQFF. The rearrangement uses TRBV10-2 and TRBJ2-1; TRBD2 aligns across 14 bases. Unmatched junction bases numbered 9, after V lost 5 bases and J lost 12 bases. Germline CDR1 reads WSHSY; CDR2 reads SAAADI. This CDR3 comprises 15 residues.

CDR3 region: CASSVTGVEAFF. CDR3 DNA sequence: TGTGCCAGCAGCGTCACAGGGGTCGAGGCTTTCTTT. This chain joins TRBV2 and TRBJ1-1; 7 bases line up with TRBD1. There are 12 residues in the CDR3. CDR1 is SNHLY, CDR2 FYNNEI, per germline. The junction had 9 bases not matched to a gene; V was cut back by 6 bases and J by 11 bases.

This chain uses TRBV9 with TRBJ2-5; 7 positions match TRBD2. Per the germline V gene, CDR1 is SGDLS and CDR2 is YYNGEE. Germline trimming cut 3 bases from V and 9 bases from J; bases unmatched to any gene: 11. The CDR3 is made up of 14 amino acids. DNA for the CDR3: TGTGCCAGCAGCGGACCTAGCGGCGGTGGGGCCCAGTACTTC. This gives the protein CASSGPSGGGAQYF.